This T cell receptor beta chain was identified in a study of early T cells in non-severe SARS-CoV-2 infection. Study-level background: From unsorted whole blood, bulk RNA was sequenced, and the chains remained unpaired.

TCRdb processed the 5' RACE reads anew with MiXCR; each CDR3 protein has one entry. The table records approximately 69,000 distinct CDR3 sequences, roughly an eighth of them present only once. This clonotype was seen repeatedly, ten times or more. The CDR3 spans 17 residues. Trimming removed 5 bases from V and 3 bases from J; junction bases left unmatched: 11. The rearrangement links TRBV12-3 or TRBV12-4 to TRBJ1-1, with TRBD1 matching 11 bases. The material sequenced was whole blood, taken at baseline. This sequence was found in an adult who was a healthcare worker with PCR-confirmed SARS-CoV-2 infection or an uninfected control (not recorded which). CDR3 nucleotide sequence: TGTGCCAGCAGTGTCCCCCCGGACAGGGGGCCGCACACTGAAGCTTTCTTT. Amino acids: CASSVPPDRGPHTEAFF.